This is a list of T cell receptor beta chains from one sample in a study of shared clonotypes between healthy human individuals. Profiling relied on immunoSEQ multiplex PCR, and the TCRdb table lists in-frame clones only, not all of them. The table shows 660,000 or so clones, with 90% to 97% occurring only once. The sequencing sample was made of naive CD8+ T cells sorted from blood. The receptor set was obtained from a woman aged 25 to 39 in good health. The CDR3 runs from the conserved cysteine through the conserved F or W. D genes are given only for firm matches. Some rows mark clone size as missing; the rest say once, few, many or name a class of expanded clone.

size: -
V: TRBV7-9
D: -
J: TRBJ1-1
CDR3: CASSLGSNTEAFF
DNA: TGTGCCAGCAGCTTAGGCTCGAACACTGAAGCTTTCTTT

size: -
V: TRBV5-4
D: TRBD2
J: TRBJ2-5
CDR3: CASSFDPGLAYQETQYF
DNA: TGTGCCAGCAGCTTCGACCCGGGACTAGCGTACCAAGAGACCCAGTACTTC

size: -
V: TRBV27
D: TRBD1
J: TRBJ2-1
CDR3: CASSQGVSSYNEQFF
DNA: TGTGCCAGCAGCCAGGGGGTTAGCTCCTACAATGAGCAGTTCTTC

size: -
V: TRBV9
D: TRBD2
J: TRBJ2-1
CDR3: CASTPSGSLYNEQFF
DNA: TGTGCCAGCACCCCGAGCGGGAGTTTATACAATGAGCAGTTCTTC

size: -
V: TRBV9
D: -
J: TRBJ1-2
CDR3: CASSVARTNYGYTF
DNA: TGTGCCAGCAGCGTAGCCCGGACCAACTATGGCTACACCTTC

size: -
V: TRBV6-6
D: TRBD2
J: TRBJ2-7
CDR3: CASSYLSGYTYEQYF
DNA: TGTGCCAGCAGTTATCTTAGCGGGTATACCTACGAGCAGTACTTC

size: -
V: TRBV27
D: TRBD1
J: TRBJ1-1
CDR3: CASSLGRGRGWDTEAFF
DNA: TGTGCCAGCAGTTTAGGCAGGGGGCGCGGATGGGACACTGAAGCTTTCTTT

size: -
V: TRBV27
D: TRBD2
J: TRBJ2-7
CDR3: CASSLKREALEQYF
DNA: TGTGCCAGCAGTTTAAAACGGGAGGCCCTCGAGCAGTACTTC

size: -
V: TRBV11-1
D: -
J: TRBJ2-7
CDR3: CASSLTGGTPPREQYF
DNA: TGTGCCAGCAGCTTAACCGGCGGGACTCCCCCTCGGGAGCAGTACTTC

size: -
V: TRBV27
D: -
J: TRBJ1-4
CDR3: CASSDMDLRGEKLFF
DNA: TGTGCCAGCAGTGACATGGACCTACGGGGTGAAAAACTGTTTTTT

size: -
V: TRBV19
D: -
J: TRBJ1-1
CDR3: CASSISSAVMTTEAFF
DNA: TGTGCCAGTAGTATTTCGTCGGCTGTGATGACGACTGAAGCTTTCTTT

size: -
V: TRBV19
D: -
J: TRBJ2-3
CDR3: CASSNWKGAGDTQYF
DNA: TGTGCCAGTAGTAACTGGAAGGGGGCGGGGGATACGCAGTATTTT

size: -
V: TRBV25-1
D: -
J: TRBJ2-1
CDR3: CASSGASRAPGGEQFF
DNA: TGTGCCAGCAGTGGGGCTAGCAGGGCCCCCGGGGGTGAGCAGTTCTTC

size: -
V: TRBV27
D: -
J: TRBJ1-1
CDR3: CASTLGTEAFF
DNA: TGTGCCAGTACTTTGGGGACTGAAGCTTTCTTT

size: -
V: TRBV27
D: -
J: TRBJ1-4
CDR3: CASSLTLGATNEKLFF
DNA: TGTGCCAGCAGTTTAACCCTGGGAGCAACTAATGAAAAACTGTTTTTT

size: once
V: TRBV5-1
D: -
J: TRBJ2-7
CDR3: CASSLAGGSYEQYF
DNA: TGCGCCAGCAGCCTGGCCGGAGGCAGTTACGAGCAGTACTTC

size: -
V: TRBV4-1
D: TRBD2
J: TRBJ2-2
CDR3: CASSQEGPGLAGTSTGELFF
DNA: TGCGCCAGCAGCCAAGAGGGCCCGGGACTAGCGGGAACGAGCACCGGGGAGCTGTTTTTT

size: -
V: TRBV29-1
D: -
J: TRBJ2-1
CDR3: CSAAGLSSYNEQFF
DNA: TGCAGCGCCGCGGGTTTAAGCTCCTACAATGAGCAGTTCTTC

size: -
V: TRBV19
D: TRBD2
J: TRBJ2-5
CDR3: CASSISSGRWETQYF
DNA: TGTGCCAGTAGTATATCTAGCGGGAGGTGGGAGACCCAGTACTTC

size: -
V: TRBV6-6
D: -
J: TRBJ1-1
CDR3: CASSVMNTEAFF
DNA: TGTGCCAGCAGTGTTATGAACACTGAAGCTTTCTTT

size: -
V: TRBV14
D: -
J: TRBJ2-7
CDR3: CASSQALDGYEQYF
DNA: TGTGCCAGCAGCCAAGCCCTAGATGGGTACGAGCAGTACTTC

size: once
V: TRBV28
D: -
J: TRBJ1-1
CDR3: CASSPRTLGTEAFF
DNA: TGTGCCAGCAGTCCTCGAACCTTGGGGACTGAAGCTTTCTTT

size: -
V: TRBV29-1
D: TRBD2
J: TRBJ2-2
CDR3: CSVGTSGNTGELFF
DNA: TGCAGCGTTGGGACTAGCGGGAACACCGGGGAGCTGTTTTTT

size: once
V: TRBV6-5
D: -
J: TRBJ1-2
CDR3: CASAFANENGYTF
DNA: TGTGCCAGCGCCTTTGCCAATGAGAATGGCTACACCTTC

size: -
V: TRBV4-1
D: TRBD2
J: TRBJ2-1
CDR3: CASSSLSGRALGEQFF
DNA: TGCGCCAGCAGCTCCCTGAGCGGGAGGGCCTTGGGTGAGCAGTTCTTC

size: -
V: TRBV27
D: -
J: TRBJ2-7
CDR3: CASTPDGYEQYF
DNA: TGTGCCAGCACCCCTGACGGGTACGAGCAGTACTTC

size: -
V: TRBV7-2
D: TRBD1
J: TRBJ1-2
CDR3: CASSLEGQAYPYGYTF
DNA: TGTGCCAGCAGCTTAGAGGGACAGGCCTATCCCTATGGCTACACCTTC

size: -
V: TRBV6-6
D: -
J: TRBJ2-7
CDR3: CASSPTRVYEQYF
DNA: TGTGCCAGCAGCCCAACCAGAGTCTACGAGCAGTACTTC

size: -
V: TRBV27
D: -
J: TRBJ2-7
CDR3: CASRAGPYEQYF
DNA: TGTGCCAGCAGGGCAGGTCCCTACGAGCAGTACTTC

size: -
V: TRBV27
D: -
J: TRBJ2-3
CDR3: CASSLGITDTQYF
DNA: TGTGCCAGCAGTTTGGGCATCACAGATACGCAGTATTTT

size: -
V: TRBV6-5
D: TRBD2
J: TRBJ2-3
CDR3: CASSYGASGGTDTQYF
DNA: TGTGCCAGCAGTTATGGGGCTAGCGGGGGCACAGATACGCAGTATTTT

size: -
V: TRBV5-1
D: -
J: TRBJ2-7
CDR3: CASSTGTSSYEQYF
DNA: TGCGCCAGCAGCACCGGGACTTCTTCCTACGAGCAGTACTTC

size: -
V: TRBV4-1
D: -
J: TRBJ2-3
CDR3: CASSPPQGSIADTQYF
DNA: TGCGCCAGCAGCCCTCCACAGGGTTCGATCGCGGATACGCAGTATTTT

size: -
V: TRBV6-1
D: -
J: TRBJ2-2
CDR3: CASRETGLTGELFF
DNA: TGTGCCAGCCGGGAGACAGGGTTAACCGGGGAGCTGTTTTTT

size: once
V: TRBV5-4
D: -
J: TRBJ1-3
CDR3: CASSLGRQIRSGNTIYF
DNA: TGTGCCAGCAGCTTGGGGCGACAGATCCGCTCTGGAAACACCATATATTTT

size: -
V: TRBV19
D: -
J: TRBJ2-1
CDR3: CASRTHTAYNEQFF
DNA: TGTGCCAGTAGGACTCATACAGCCTACAATGAGCAGTTCTTC

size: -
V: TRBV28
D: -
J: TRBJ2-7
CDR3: CASSLTGTTYEQYF
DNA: TGTGCCAGCAGTTTAACAGGGACCACCTACGAGCAGTACTTC

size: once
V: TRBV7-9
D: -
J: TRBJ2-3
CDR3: CASSEGLDADTQYF
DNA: TGTGCCAGCAGCGAAGGGCTAGACGCAGATACGCAGTATTTT

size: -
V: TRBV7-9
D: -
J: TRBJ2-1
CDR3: CASQPGDNEQFF
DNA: TGTGCCAGCCAGCCGGGGGACAATGAGCAGTTCTTC

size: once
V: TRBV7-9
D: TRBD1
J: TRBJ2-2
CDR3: CASSQGQGNTGELFF
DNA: TGTGCCAGCAGCCAGGGACAGGGGAACACCGGGGAGCTGTTTTTT

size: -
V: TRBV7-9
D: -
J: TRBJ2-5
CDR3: CASSRQETQYF
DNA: TGTGCCAGCAGCCGACAAGAGACCCAGTACTTC

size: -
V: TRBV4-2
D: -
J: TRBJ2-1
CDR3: CASSSTGYNEQFF
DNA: TGTGCCAGCAGCTCAACTGGGTACAATGAGCAGTTCTTC

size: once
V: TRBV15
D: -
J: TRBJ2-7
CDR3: CATSRDPGGKAFYEQYF
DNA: TGTGCCACCAGCAGAGATCCTGGCGGGAAAGCTTTCTACGAGCAGTACTTC

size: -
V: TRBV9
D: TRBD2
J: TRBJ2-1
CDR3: CASSGSSGRSYNEQFF
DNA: TGTGCCAGCAGCGGGTCTAGCGGGAGGTCTTACAATGAGCAGTTCTTC

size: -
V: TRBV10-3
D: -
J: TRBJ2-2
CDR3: CAISESWAANTGELFF
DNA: TGTGCCATCAGTGAGTCCTGGGCAGCCAACACCGGGGAGCTGTTTTTT

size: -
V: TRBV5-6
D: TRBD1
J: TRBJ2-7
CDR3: CASSPSGQGDEQYF
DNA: TGTGCCAGCAGCCCCTCGGGACAGGGAGACGAGCAGTACTTC

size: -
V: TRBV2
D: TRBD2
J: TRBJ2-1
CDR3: CASTTSGDYNEQFF
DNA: TGTGCCAGTACAACTAGCGGAGATTACAATGAGCAGTTCTTC

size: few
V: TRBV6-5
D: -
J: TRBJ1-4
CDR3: CASSYSGPEGEKLFF
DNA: TGTGCCAGCAGTTACTCTGGACCGGAGGGCGAAAAACTGTTTTTT

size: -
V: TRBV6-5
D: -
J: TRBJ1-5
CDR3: CASSYSGLWGNQPQHF
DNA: TGTGCCAGCAGTTACTCGGGGCTGTGGGGCAATCAGCCCCAGCATTTT

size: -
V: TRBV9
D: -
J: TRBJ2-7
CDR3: CASSHNLRDGNSYEQYF
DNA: TGTGCCAGCAGCCACAACCTCCGGGACGGGAACTCCTACGAGCAGTACTTC

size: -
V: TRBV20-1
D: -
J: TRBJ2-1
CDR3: CSANGGQFF
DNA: TGCAGTGCTAATGGGGGGCAGTTCTTC

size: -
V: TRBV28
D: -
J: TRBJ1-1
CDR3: CASLGTVNTEAFF
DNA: TGTGCCAGCCTCGGGACGGTGAACACTGAAGCTTTCTTT

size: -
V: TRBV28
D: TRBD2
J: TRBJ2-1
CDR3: CASSLAGVRNEQFF
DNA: TGTGCCAGCAGTTTGGCGGGAGTCAGAAATGAGCAGTTCTTC

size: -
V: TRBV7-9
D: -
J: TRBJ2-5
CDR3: CASSPTRGIYQETQYF
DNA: TGTGCCAGCAGCCCCACTCGCGGGATTTACCAAGAGACCCAGTACTTC

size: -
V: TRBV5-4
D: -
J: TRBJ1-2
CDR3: CASRHRPKSSNYGYTF
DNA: TGTGCCAGCAGACACAGGCCCAAGAGTTCCAACTATGGCTACACCTTC

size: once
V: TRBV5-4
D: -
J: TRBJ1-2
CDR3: CASSYDAGIGGYTF
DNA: TGTGCCAGCAGTTACGACGCAGGGATTGGTGGCTACACCTTC

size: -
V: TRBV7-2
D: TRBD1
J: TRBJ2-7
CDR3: CASSPDPGQGLHEQYF
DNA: TGTGCCAGCAGCCCAGATCCGGGACAGGGGCTTCACGAGCAGTACTTC

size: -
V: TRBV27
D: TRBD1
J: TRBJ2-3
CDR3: CASSFLMGQGAGDTQYF
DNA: TGTGCCAGCAGTTTCTTGATGGGACAGGGGGCAGGGGATACGCAGTATTTT

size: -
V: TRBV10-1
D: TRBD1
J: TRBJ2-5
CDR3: CASSEFAQGLETQYF
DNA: TGCGCCAGCAGTGAGTTCGCACAGGGGTTAGAGACCCAGTACTTC